The clone carrying this TCR beta chain was found a few times. The data derive from a study of blood T cell repertoires in COVID-19. TCRdb's table, derived via immunoSEQ multiplex PCR, lists solely in-frame clones and lacks some. The table shows around 250,000 clones, with about four fifths occurring only once. There are 19 residues in the CDR3. Per germline, CDR1 SGHVS and CDR2 FQNEAQ. V dropped 5 bases and J dropped 4 bases, with 27 bases sitting between them. The study assigned cohorts using participant-reported clinical history. This sequence joins TRBV7-8 and TRBJ1-5, with a tentative D call TRBD1 (5 bases). The clonotype comes from a man aged 35 to 55 who had been exposed to COVID-19. Material for sequencing was PBMCs or T cells enriched from blood (not recorded which). In nucleotides, the CDR3 is TGTGCCAGCAGCAACGCTTCCCCCGTGGGCCAGGGTGGAAATCAGCCCCAGCATTTT. Translated: CASSNASPVGQGGNQPQHF.